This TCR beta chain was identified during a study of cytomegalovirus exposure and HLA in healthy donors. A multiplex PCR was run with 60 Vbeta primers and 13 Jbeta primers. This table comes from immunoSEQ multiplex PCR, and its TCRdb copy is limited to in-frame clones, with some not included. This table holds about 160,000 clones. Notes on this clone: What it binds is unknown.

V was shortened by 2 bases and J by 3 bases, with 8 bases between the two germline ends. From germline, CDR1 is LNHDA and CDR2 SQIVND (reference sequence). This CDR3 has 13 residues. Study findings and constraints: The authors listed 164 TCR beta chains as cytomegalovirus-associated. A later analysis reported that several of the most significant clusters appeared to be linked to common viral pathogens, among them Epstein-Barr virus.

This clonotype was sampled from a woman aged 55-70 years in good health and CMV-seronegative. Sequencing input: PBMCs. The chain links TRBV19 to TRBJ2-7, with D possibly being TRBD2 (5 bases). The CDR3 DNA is TGTGCCAGTAGTATACTGGCGGGCTACGAGCAGTACTTC. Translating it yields CASSILAGYEQYF. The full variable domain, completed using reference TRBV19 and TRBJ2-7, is DGGITQSPKYLFRKEGQNVTLSCEQNLNHDAMYWYRQDPGQGLRLIYYSQIVNDFQKGDIAEGYSVSREKKESFPLTVTSAQKNPTAFYLCASSILAGYEQYFGPGTRLTVT.